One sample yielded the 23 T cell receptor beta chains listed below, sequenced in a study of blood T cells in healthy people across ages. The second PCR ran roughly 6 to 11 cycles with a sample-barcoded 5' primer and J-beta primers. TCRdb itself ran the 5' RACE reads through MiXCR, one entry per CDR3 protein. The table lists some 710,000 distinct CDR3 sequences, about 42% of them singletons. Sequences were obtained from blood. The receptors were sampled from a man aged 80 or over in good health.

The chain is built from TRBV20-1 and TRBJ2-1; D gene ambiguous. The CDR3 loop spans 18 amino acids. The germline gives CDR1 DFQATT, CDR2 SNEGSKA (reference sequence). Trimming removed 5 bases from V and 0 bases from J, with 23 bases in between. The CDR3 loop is CSASPGPPLASSYNEQFF. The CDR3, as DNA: TGCAGTGCTTCCCCCGGCCCCCCGCTGGCTAGCTCCTACAATGAGCAGTTCTTC.

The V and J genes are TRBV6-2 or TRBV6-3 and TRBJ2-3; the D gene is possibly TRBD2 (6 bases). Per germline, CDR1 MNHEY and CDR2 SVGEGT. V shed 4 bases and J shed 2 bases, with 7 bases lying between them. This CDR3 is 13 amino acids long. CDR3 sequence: CASSWGDTDTQYF. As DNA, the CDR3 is TGTGCCAGCAGTTGGGGGGACACAGATACGCAGTATTTT.

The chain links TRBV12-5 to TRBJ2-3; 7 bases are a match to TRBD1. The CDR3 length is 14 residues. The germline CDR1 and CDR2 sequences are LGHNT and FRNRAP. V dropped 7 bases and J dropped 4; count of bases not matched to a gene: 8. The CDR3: CASVLEGAADTQYF. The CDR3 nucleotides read TGTGCTAGTGTCTTAGAGGGGGCCGCAGATACGCAGTATTTT. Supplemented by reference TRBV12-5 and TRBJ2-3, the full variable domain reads DARVTQTPRHKVTEMGQEVTMRCQPILGHNTVFWYRQTMMQGLELLAYFRNRAPLDDSGMPKDRFSAEMPDATLATLKIQPSEPRDSAVYFCASVLEGAADTQYFGPGTRLTVL.

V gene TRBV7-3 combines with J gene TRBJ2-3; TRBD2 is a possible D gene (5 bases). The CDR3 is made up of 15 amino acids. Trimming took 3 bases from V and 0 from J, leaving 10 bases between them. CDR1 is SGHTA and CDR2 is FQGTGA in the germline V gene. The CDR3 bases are TGTGCCAGCAGCTTTACCGGGATCAGCACAGATACGCAGTATTTT. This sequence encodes CASSFTGISTDTQYF.

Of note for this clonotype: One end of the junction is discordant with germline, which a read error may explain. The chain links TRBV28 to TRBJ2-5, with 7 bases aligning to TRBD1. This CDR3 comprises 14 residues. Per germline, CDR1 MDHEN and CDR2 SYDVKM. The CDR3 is CAGSFRTGEETQYF. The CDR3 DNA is TGTGCCGGCAGTTTCCGGACAGGTGAAGAGACCCAGTACTTC.

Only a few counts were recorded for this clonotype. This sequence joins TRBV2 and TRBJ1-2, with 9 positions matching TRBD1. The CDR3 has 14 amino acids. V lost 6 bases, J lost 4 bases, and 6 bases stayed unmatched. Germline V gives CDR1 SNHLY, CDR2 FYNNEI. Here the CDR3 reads CASSRDRAGYGYTF. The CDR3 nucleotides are TGTGCCAGCAGCAGGGACAGGGCGGGCTATGGCTACACCTTC.

CDR3 in DNA: TGCGCCAGCAGCGTCGGGACGACCCAAGAGACCCAGTACTTC. Protein: CASSVGTTQETQYF. The chain uses TRBV5-1 and TRBJ2-5, with D tentatively TRBD1 or TRBD2 (5 bases each). The CDR3 loop spans 14 amino acids. With 4 bases removed from V and 1 base from J, the gap between germline ends came to 11 bases. Germline CDR1 and CDR2: SGHRS and YFSETQ. The variable domain in full, with the rest retrieved from reference TRBV5-1 and TRBJ2-5, is KAGVTQTPRYLIKTRGQQVTLSCSPISGHRSVSWYQQTPGQGLQFLFEYFSETQRNKGNFPGRFSGRQFSNSRSEMNVSTLELGDSALYLCASSVGTTQETQYFGPGTRLLVL.

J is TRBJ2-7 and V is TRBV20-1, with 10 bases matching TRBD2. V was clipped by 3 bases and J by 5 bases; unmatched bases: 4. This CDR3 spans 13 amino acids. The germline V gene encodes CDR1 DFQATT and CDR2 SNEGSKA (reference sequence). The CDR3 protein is CSARSSGSHEQYF. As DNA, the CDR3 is TGCAGTGCTAGGTCTAGCGGGAGTCACGAGCAGTACTTC.

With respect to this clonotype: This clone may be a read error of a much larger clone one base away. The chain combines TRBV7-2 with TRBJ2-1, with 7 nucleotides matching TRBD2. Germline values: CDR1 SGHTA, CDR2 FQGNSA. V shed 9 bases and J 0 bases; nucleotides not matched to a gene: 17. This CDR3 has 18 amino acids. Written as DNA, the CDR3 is TGTGCCAGAAGCCCGCTAGTGGGGCGGACTAGCTCCTACAATGAGCAGTTCTTC. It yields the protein CARSPLVGRTSSYNEQFF.

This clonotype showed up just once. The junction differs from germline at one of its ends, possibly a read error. The CDR3 DNA follows: TGCTGTGCTGGGAGTACGGACAGGGGGCCCGAGACCCAGTACTTC. It translates to CCAGSTDRGPETQYF. V gene TRBV20-1 combines with J gene TRBJ2-7, with 11 bases matching TRBD1. The J call could be wrong; TRBJ2-5 is a better fit for the DNA end. The germline V gene encodes CDR1 DFQATT and CDR2 SNEGSKA (reference sequence). This CDR3 region has 15 residues.

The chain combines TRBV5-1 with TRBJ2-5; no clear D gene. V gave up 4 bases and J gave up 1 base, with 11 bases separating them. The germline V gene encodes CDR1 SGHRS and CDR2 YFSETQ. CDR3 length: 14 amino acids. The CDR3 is CASSALDPQETQYF. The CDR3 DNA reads TGCGCCAGCAGCGCACTGGATCCCCAAGAGACCCAGTACTTC.

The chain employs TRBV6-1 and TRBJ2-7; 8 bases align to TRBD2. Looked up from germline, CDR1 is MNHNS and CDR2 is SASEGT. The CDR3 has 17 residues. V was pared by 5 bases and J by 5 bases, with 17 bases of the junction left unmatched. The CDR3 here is CASSPSSAASGFDEQYF. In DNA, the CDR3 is TGTGCCAGCAGTCCTTCATCGGCGGCTAGCGGGTTTGACGAGCAGTACTTC.

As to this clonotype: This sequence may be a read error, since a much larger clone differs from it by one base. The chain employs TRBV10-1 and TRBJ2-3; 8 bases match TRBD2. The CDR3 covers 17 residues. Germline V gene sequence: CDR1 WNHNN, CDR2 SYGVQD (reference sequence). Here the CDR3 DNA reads TGCGCCGGCAGTGAGCCGAAAAGCGGGAGTGGCACAGATACGCAGTATTTT. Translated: CAGSEPKSGSGTDTQYF.

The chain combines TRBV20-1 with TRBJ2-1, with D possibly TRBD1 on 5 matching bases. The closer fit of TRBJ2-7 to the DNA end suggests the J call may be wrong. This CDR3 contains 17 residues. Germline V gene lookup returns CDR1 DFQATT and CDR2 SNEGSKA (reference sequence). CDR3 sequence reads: CSARDPRADSSYNEQYF. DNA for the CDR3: TGCAGTGCTAGAGATCCAAGGGCCGACAGCTCCTACAATGAGCAGTACTTC.

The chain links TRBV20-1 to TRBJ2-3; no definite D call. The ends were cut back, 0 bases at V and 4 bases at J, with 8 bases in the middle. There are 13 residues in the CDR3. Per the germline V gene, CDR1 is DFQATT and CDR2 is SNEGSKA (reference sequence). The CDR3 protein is CSAREVVSDTQYF. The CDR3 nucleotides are TGCAGTGCTAGAGAGGTGGTCTCAGATACGCAGTATTTT.

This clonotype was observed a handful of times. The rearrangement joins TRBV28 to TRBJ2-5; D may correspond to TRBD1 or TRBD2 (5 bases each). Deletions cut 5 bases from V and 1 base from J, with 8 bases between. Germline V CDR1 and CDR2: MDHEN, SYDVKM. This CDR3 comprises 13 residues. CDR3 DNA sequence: TGTGCCAGCAGTGGGGACGGCCAAGAGACCCAGTACTTC. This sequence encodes CASSGDGQETQYF.

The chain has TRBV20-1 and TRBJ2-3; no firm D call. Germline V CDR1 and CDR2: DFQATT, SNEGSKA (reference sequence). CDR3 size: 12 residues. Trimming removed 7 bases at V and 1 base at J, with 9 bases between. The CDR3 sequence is CSGQTRTDTQYF. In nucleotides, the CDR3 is TGCAGTGGTCAGACTCGCACAGATACGCAGTATTTT.

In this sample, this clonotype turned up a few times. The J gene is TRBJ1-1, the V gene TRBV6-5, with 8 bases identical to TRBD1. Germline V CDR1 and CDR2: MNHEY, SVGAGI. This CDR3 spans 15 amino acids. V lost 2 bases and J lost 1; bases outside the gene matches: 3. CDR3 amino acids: CASSYRDRGNTEAFF. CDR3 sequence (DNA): TGTGCCAGCAGTTACCGCGACAGGGGGAACACTGAAGCTTTCTTT.

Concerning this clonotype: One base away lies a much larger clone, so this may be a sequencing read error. The CDR3 coding sequence is TGTGCCAGCAGTGGGGTAGTCGGGTACTCCTACAATGAGCAGTACTTC. This sequence encodes CASSGVVGYSYNEQYF. This chain uses TRBV6-1 with TRBJ2-1; D ambiguous. The end of the DNA is better explained by TRBJ2-7, so the J call may be wrong. The CDR3 spans 16 residues. Germline V gene lookup returns CDR1 MNHNS and CDR2 SASEGT.

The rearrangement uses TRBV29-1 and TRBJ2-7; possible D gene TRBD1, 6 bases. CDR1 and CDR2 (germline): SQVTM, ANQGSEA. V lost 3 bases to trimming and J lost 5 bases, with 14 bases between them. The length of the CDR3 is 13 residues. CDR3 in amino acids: CSVDTARDNEQYF. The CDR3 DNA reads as TGCAGCGTTGACACGGCCAGGGACAACGAGCAGTACTTC.

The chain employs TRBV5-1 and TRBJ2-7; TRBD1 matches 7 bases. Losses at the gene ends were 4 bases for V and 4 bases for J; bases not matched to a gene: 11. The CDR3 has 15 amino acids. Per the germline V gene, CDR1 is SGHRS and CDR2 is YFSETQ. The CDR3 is CASSLSSGQLYEQYF. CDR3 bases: TGCGCCAGCAGCCTATCTTCGGGACAGCTTTACGAGCAGTACTTC.

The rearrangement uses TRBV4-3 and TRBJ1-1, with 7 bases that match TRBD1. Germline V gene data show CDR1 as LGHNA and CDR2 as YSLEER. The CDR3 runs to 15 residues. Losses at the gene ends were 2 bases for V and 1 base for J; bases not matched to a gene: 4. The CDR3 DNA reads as TGCGCCAGCAGCCAAATGCCAGGGGGGAACACTGAAGCTTTCTTT. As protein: CASSQMPGGNTEAFF.

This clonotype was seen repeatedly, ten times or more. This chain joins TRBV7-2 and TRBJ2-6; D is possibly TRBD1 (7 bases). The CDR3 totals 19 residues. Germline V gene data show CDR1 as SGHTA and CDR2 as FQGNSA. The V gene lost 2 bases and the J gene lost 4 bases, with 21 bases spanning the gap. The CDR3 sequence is CASSLRTNQGVPGANVLTF. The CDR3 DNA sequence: TGTGCCAGCAGCTTAAGGACTAATCAGGGGGTACCGGGGGCCAACGTCCTGACTTTC. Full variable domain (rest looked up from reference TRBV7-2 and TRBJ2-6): GAGVSQSPSNKVTEKGKDVELRCDPISGHTALYWYRQSLGQGLEFLIYFQGNSAPDKSGLPSDRFSAERTGGSVSTLTIQRTQQEDSAVYLCASSLRTNQGVPGANVLTFGAGSRLTVL.